The TCR beta chain under discussion was sequenced for a study of cytomegalovirus exposure and HLA in healthy donors. Study details: The platform used for the 95 to 150 validation repertoires matched that of the roughly 700 first-cohort repertoires, a later analysis reported. Regarding the study as a whole: With high specificity and sensitivity, the classifier reportedly diagnosed cytomegalovirus status. Cytomegalovirus-associated status was assigned to some 160 TCR beta chains. Three of the chains that were CMV-associated were confirmed in vitro to be specific for CMV antigens.

The germline gives CDR1 MNHNY, CDR2 SVGAGI (reference sequence). The J segment lost 3 bases and the V segment lost 10 bases, leaving 2 bases of the junction unmatched. The CDR3 spans 11 residues. Only in-frame clones appear in the TCRdb table, and some are missing; sequencing was by immunoSEQ multiplex PCR. The top ten hold over 0.95% of the sample, which has around 300,000 clones, approximately 86% seen once. With respect to this clone: The antigen remains undetermined.

Material: PBMCs. The source is a woman younger than 30 in good health and CMV-seronegative. The chain recombines TRBV6-6 with TRBJ1-2; 7 nucleotides align to TRBD1. CDR3 loop: CATGQDYGYTF. The CDR3 bases are TGTGCCACCGGACAGGACTATGGCTACACCTTC.